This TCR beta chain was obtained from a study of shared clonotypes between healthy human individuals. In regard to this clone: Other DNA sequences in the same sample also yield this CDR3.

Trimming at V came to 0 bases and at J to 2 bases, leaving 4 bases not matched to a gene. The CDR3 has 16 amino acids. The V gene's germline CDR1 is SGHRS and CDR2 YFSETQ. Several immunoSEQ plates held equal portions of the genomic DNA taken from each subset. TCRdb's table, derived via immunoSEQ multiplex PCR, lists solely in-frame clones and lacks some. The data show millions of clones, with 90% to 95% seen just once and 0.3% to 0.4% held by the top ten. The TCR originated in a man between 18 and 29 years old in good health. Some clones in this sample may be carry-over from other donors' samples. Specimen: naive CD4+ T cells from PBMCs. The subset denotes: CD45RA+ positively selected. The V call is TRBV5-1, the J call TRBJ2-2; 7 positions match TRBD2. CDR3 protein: CASSLVPSGNTGELFF. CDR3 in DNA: TGCGCCAGCAGCTTGGTGCCTAGCGGAAACACCGGGGAGCTGTTTTTT.